Following are 23 T cell receptor beta chains from one sample sequenced in a study of blood T cell repertoires in COVID-19 (TCRdb year 2020). The method behind the library was the immunoSEQ multiplex PCR assay. The immuneACCESS repertoire file appears here via TCRdb, limited to in-frame rearrangements. These files lack a portion of the clones; in checked studies, under half of the deficit traces to unresolved V genes, and the cause of the others is not known. Recorded for this sample are about 160,000 clones; about 85% of them occurred a single time. Of the sample, 3.3% falls within the top ten clones. The sample consisted of peripheral blood. The receptor source for this set is a human donor with acute or convalescent COVID-19. The donor label of this sample is uncertain.

This clone is a singleton in its sample. This sequence joins TRBV25-1 and TRBJ2-1, with 10 bases matching TRBD1. J was trimmed by 2 bases and V by 5 bases; bases with no gene match: 12. Germline CDR1 MGHDK, CDR2 SYGVNS. The CDR3 sequence is 18 residues long. CDR3 coding DNA: TGTGCCAGCAGTAAATGGGACAGGGGCGTAAGAGCCTACAATGAGCAGTTCTTC. Protein: CASSKWDRGVRAYNEQFF. Using reference TRBV25-1 and TRBJ2-1 for the parts outside the CDR3, the full variable domain is EADIYQTPRYLVIGTGKKITLECSQTMGHDKMYWYQQDPGMELHLIHYSYGVNSTEKGDLSSESTVSRIRTEHFPLTLESARPSHTSQYLCASSKWDRGVRAYNEQFFGPGTRLTVL.

This sequence joins TRBV19 and TRBJ1-2; TRBD1 matches 7 bases. The germline gives CDR1 LNHDA, CDR2 SQIVND (reference sequence). The CDR3 sequence is 14 residues long. Unmatched junction bases numbered 8, after V lost 5 bases and J lost 5 bases. The CDR3 spells CASSSPGTAYGYTF. CDR3 nucleotides: TGTGCCAGTAGTTCCCCCGGGACAGCTTATGGCTACACCTTC.

The V and J genes are TRBV28 and TRBJ1-6; TRBD1 matches 7 bases. The trim removed 10 bases at V and 8 bases at J, leaving 11 bases unmatched. CDR1 is MDHEN, CDR2 SYDVKM, per germline. CDR3 length: 14 amino acids. CDR3 sequence (DNA): TGTGCCACCAATACCGGGACAGCGTATTCACCCCTCCACTTT. Translated, it gives CATNTGTAYSPLHF.

The V gene is TRBV24-1, the J gene TRBJ1-5; D not certain. CDR3 length: 14 amino acids. Trimming removed 3 bases from V and 1 base from J, with 6 bases in between. The germline CDR1 and CDR2 sequences are KGHDR and SFDVKD. CDR3 coding DNA: TGTGCCACCAGTGATCAGGTCAGCAATCAGCCCCAGCATTTT. It encodes CATSDQVSNQPQHF.

V and J are TRBV10-3 and TRBJ1-2; 8 bases map to TRBD1. The CDR3 extends over 13 amino acids. The V segment lost 4 bases and the J segment 7 bases; nucleotides outside the gene matches: 5. Germline V gene lookup returns CDR1 ENHRY and CDR2 SYGVKD. CDR3 DNA: TGTGCCATCAGTGGGACAGGGAGGATTGGCTACACCTTC. The encoded protein is CAISGTGRIGYTF.

The J gene is TRBJ1-5, the V gene TRBV5-5; the D gene is possibly TRBD1 (6 bases). The CDR3 runs 15 residues. V was shortened by 0 bases and J by 3 bases, with 10 bases between the two germline ends. CDR1 SGHKS and CDR2 YYEKEE come from the germline V gene (reference sequence). CDR3 nucleotides: TGTGCCAGCAGCTTGGGCCGGGACAACAATCAGCCCCAGCATTTT. Translating it yields CASSLGRDNNQPQHF.

This chain joins TRBV4-1 and TRBJ2-7; D may be TRBD2 (6 bases). From germline, CDR1 is MGHRA and CDR2 YSYEKL. V lost 0 bases and J lost 7, with 22 bases in between. The CDR3 consists of 17 residues. Written as DNA, the CDR3 is TGCGCCAGCAGCCAAGAGGGGTACCGGGGGTCACACAGGGAGCAGTACTTC. Its protein is CASSQEGYRGSHREQYF.

In this sample, this clone turned up once. J is TRBJ2-5 and V is TRBV4-2; 7 bases fit TRBD1. This CDR3 is 15 amino acids long. Per germline, CDR1 LGHNA and CDR2 YNFKEQ. V gave up 1 base and J gave up 4 bases; unmatched junction bases: 6. The CDR3 protein is CASSQVQGPLETQYF. The CDR3 region has the DNA TGTGCCAGCAGCCAAGTACAGGGGCCCCTAGAGACCCAGTACTTC.

The V and J genes are TRBV7-2 and TRBJ2-4; TRBD2 might be the D (5 bases). CDR1 and CDR2 from the germline V gene are SGHTA and FQGNSA. With 7 bases removed from V and 2 bases from J, the gap between germline ends came to 9 bases. This CDR3 has 13 amino acids. This chain's CDR3 is CASTGVTKNIQYF. CDR3 sequence (DNA): TGTGCCAGCACCGGGGTTACCAAAAACATTCAGTACTTC.

V usage is TRBV11-3 and J usage is TRBJ2-4; 11 nucleotides align to TRBD2. The CDR3 contains 17 residues. Germline-derived CDR1 and CDR2 are SGHNT and YENEEA. V was clipped by 2 bases and J by 1 base; unmatched bases: 4. CDR3 protein: CASSLHSGGAAKNIQYF. In DNA, the CDR3 is TGTGCCAGCAGCTTACATAGCGGGGGGGCCGCCAAAAACATTCAGTACTTC.

CDR3 DNA sequence: TGTGCCAGCAGCTTGGTCCCCCCAGGGGAGAAAACTGAAGCTTTCTTT. It specifies CASSLVPPGEKTEAFF. This chain joins TRBV5-6 and TRBJ1-1; D perhaps matches TRBD1 (6 bases). The germline V gene encodes CDR1 SGHDT and CDR2 YYEEEE. This CDR3 is 16 amino acids long. Between the trimmed V and J ends, which lost 0 bases and 5 bases, there was a span of 17 bases.

This chain links TRBV7-3 with TRBJ2-7; 8 bases line up with TRBD1. The CDR3 covers 16 residues. Germline loops: CDR1 SGHTA, CDR2 FQGTGA. J was trimmed by 6 bases and V by 5 bases; bases with no gene match: 15. The CDR3 DNA is TGTGCCAGCAGCCCGAACGGGGACAGGAGTATCGGCGAGCAGTACTTC. Its protein product is CASSPNGDRSIGEQYF.

The table lists this clone with a count of one. The J gene is TRBJ1-2, the V gene TRBV19; 8 positions agree with TRBD1. CDR1 and CDR2 from the germline V gene are LNHDA and SQIVND (reference sequence). The CDR3 is 14 residues long. With V trimmed by 6 bases and J by 9 bases, 12 bases remained unmatched. This CDR3 reads CASRDRGGSSSYTF. Written as DNA, the CDR3 is TGTGCCAGTAGAGACAGGGGTGGGAGTTCAAGCTACACCTTC.

The chain is built from TRBV6-6 and TRBJ2-2; TRBD1 aligns across 11 bases. CDR1 is MNHNY and CDR2 is SVGAGI in the germline V gene (reference sequence). The CDR3 extends over 15 amino acids. V lost 2 bases, J lost 5 bases, and 1 base stayed unmatched. The CDR3 reads CASSYGQGATGELFF. The CDR3 coding sequence is TGTGCCAGCAGTTACGGACAGGGGGCGACCGGGGAGCTGTTTTTT.

The chain has TRBV7-7 and TRBJ2-2, with TRBD1 as a possible D gene (6 bases). V shed 1 base and J shed 7 bases, with 19 bases lying between them. The CDR3 consists of 17 residues. Germline V gene lookup returns CDR1 SSHAT and CDR2 FNYEAQ (reference sequence). Here the CDR3 reads CASSLGGQGRHIGELFF. CDR3 in DNA: TGTGCCAGCAGCTTAGGTGGGCAGGGGCGTCACATCGGGGAGCTGTTTTTT.

Written as DNA, the CDR3 is TGTGCCAGCAGCCGTGGATCTAGTAGGGGCTACACCTTC. Protein: CASSRGSSRGYTF. This chain joins TRBV12-3 or TRBV12-4 and TRBJ1-2; no reliable D call. V lost 6 bases and J 8 bases, leaving 16 bases between the germline ends. This CDR3 is 13 amino acids long.

The rearrangement links TRBV19 to TRBJ1-1; no reliable D call. Trimming took off 8 bases at V and 0 bases at J, with 13 bases between the two ends. There are 14 residues in the CDR3. Germline V gene sequence: CDR1 LNHDA, CDR2 SQIVND (reference sequence). CDR3 coding DNA: TGTGCCAGTCGAGGGAGAGTCATGAACACTGAAGCTTTCTTT. It encodes CASRGRVMNTEAFF.

This clone appeared a few times. This sequence joins TRBV2 and TRBJ1-5, with D unclear. There are 13 residues in the CDR3. Germline CDR1 and CDR2: SNHLY and FYNNEI. V was pared by 4 bases and J by 3 bases, with 7 bases between. CDR3 amino acids: CASSVQSNQPQHF. CDR3 coding DNA: TGTGCCAGCAGTGTACAGTCCAATCAGCCCCAGCATTTT.

This rearrangement joins TRBV5-4 to TRBJ2-3, with 7 bases fitting TRBD1. The germline CDR1 and CDR2 sequences are SGHNT and YYREEE (reference sequence). J lost 2 bases, V lost 4 bases, and 7 bases had no gene match. This CDR3 region has 15 residues. CDR3 nucleotides: TGTGCCAGCAGCCCGGGACAGAACCCCACAGATACGCAGTATTTT. It translates to CASSPGQNPTDTQYF. Using reference TRBV5-4 and TRBJ2-3 for the parts outside the CDR3, the full variable domain is ETGVTQSPTHLIKTRGQQVTLRCSSQSGHNTVSWYQQALGQGPQFIFQYYREEENGRGNFPPRFSGLQFPNYSSELNVNALELDDSALYLCASSPGQNPTDTQYFGPGTRLTVL.

The V call is TRBV18, the J call TRBJ2-5; D is perhaps TRBD1 (5 bases). From germline, CDR1 is KGHSH and CDR2 LQKENI. This CDR3 has 16 residues. Between the trimmed V and J ends, which lost 0 bases and 5 bases, there was a span of 16 bases. CDR3 region: CASSPPHYQGLETQYF. The DNA of the CDR3 is TGTGCCAGCTCACCACCCCATTACCAGGGTCTCGAGACCCAGTACTTC.

V gene TRBV7-2 combines with J gene TRBJ2-1; 9 bases are shared with TRBD2. In germline, CDR1 is SGHTA, CDR2 FQGNSA. With V trimmed by 6 bases and J by 4 bases, 10 bases remained unmatched. CDR3 size: 16 residues. Here the CDR3 DNA reads TGTGCCAGCAGAAAAGATCTAGCGGGGACATACAATGAGCAGTTCTTC. Its protein product is CASRKDLAGTYNEQFF.

Only one count was recorded for this clone. The chain has TRBV11-2 and TRBJ2-2, with 13 bases identical to TRBD2. Germline lookup yields CDR1 SGHAT and CDR2 FQNNGV. V lost 5 bases, J lost 3 bases, and 6 bases stayed unmatched. The CDR3 extends over 17 amino acids. The CDR3 protein is CASSLTSGGDYTGELFF. The DNA of the CDR3 is TGTGCCAGCAGCCTAACTAGCGGGGGGGATTACACCGGGGAGCTGTTTTTT.

The gene calls are TRBV11-2 and TRBJ1-5, with D possibly TRBD1 on 5 matching bases. CDR1 is SGHAT, CDR2 FQNNGV, per germline. Trimming took 5 bases from V and 7 from J, leaving 18 bases between them. CDR3 length: 15 residues. The CDR3 region has the DNA TGTGCCAGCAGCCCCGGCACAGAAGGGGTCCAGCCCCAGCATTTT. Amino acid sequence: CASSPGTEGVQPQHF. Based on the CDR3 plus reference TRBV11-2 and TRBJ1-5, the full variable domain is EAGVAQSPRYKIIEKRQSVAFWCNPISGHATLYWYQQILGQGPKLLIQFQNNGVVDDSQLPKDRFSAERLKGVDSTLKIQPAKLEDSAVYLCASSPGTEGVQPQHFGDGTRLSIL.